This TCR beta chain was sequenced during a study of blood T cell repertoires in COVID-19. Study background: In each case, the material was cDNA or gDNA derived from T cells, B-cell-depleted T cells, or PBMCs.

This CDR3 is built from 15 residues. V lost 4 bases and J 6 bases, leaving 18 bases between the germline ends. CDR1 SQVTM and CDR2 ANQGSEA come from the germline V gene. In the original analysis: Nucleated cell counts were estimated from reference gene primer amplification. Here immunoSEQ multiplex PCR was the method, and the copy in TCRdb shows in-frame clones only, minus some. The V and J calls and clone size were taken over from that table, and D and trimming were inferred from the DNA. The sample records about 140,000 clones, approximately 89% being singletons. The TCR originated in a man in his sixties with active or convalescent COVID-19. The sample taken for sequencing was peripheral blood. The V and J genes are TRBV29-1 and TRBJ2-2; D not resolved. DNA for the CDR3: TGCAGCGTTGTAGAAGGTTCGGGTATCCCCGGGGAGCTGTTTTTT. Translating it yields CSVVEGSGIPGELFF.